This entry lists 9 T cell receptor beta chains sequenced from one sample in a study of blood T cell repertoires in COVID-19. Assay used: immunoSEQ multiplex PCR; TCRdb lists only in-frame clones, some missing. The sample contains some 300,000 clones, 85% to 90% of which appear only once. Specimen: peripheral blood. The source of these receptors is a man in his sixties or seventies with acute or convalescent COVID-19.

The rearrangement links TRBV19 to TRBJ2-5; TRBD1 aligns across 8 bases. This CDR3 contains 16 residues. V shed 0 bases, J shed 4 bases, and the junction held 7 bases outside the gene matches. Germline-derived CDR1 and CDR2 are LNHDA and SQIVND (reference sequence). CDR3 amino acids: CASSIDLTGGGETQYF. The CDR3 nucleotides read TGTGCCAGTAGTATAGACCTTACAGGGGGAGGAGAGACCCAGTACTTC.

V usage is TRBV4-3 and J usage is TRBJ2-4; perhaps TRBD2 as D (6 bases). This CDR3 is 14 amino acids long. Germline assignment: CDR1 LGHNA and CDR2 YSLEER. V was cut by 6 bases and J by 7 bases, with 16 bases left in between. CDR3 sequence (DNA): TGCGCCAGCAGTCTAACGGGAGAAGCGAACATTCAGTACTTC. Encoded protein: CASSLTGEANIQYF.

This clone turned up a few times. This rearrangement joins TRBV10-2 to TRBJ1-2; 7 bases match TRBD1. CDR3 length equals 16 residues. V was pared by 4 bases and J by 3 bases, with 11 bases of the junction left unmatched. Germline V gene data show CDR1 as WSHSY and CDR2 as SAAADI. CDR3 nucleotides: TGCGCCAGCAGTGGCGGGACAGCGGACTTTTACTATGGCTACACCTTC. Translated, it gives CASSGGTADFYYGYTF.

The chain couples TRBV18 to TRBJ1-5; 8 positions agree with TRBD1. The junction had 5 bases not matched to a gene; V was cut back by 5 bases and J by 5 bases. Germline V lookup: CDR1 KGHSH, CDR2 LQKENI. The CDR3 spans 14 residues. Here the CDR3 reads CASSDRGRDQPQHF. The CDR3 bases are TGTGCCAGCTCAGACAGGGGCCGGGATCAGCCCCAGCATTTT.

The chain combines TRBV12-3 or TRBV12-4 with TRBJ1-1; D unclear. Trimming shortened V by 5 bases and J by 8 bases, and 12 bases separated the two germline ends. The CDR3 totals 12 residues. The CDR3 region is CASSPVTGEAFF. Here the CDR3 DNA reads TGTGCCAGCAGTCCCGTGACGGGGGAAGCTTTCTTT.

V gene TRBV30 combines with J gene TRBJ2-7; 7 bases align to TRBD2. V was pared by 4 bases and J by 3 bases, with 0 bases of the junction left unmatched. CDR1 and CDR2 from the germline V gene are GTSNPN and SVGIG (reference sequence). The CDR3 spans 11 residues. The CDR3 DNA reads TGTGCCTGGAAGCGGGGCTACGAGCAGTACTTC. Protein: CAWKRGYEQYF.

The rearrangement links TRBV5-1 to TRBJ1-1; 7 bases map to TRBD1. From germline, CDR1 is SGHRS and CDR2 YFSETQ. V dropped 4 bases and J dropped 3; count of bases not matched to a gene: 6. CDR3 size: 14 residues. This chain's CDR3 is CASSPTGRDTEAFF. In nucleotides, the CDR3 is TGCGCCAGCAGCCCGACAGGGCGGGACACTGAAGCTTTCTTT.

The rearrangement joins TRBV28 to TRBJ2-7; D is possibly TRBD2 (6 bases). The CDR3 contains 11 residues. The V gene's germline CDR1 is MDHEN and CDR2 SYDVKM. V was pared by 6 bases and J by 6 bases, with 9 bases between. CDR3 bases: TGTGCCAGCAGCCTGGAGGGCGAGCAGTACTTC. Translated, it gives CASSLEGEQYF.

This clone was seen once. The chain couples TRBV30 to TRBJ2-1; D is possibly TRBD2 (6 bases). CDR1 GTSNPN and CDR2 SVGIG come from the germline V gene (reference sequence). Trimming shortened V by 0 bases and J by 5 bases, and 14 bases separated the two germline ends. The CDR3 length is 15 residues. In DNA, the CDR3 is TGTGCCTGGAGTGTACAACGGGGGTTCGACAATGAGCAGTTCTTC. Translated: CAWSVQRGFDNEQFF.